One sample yielded the 30 T cell receptor beta chains listed below, sequenced in a study of blood T cell repertoires in COVID-19. Generated by immunoSEQ multiplex PCR, the TCRdb table keeps only in-frame clones and is missing some. The table records 100,000 to 150,000 clones, about 89% of them present only once. The sequenced material came from peripheral blood. The receptors come from a man aged 55 to 70 with COVID-19, enrolled during active disease.

The chain uses TRBV12-5 and TRBJ2-5; TRBD2 is a possible D gene (6 bases). V was cut by 3 bases and J by 1 base, with 12 bases left in between. The germline V gene has CDR1 LGHNT and CDR2 FRNRAP. The CDR3 is 15 residues long. The CDR3 protein is CASGFQTGGQETQYF. The CDR3 DNA sequence: TGTGCTAGTGGTTTTCAAACCGGGGGCCAAGAGACCCAGTACTTC.

This chain joins TRBV28 and TRBJ1-2; 8 bases map to TRBD1. The CDR3 spans 14 residues. J lost 8 bases, V lost 7 bases, and 12 bases had no gene match. Per germline, CDR1 MDHEN and CDR2 SYDVKM. Here the CDR3 reads CASTLRGQGLGYTF. CDR3 bases: TGTGCCAGCACCCTGCGCGGACAGGGATTAGGCTACACCTTC.

CDR3 region: CASSPQGMNTEAFF. The DNA of the CDR3 is TGTGCCAGCAGCCCACAGGGAATGAACACTGAAGCTTTCTTT. The chain uses TRBV4-2 and TRBJ1-1; possible D gene TRBD1, 6 bases. V was trimmed by 4 bases and J by 0 bases, leaving 9 bases between them. Germline V gene sequence: CDR1 LGHNA, CDR2 YNFKEQ. The CDR3 contains 14 residues.

The J gene is TRBJ1-2, the V gene TRBV18; 7 positions agree with TRBD1. CDR3 length: 13 residues. The germline gives CDR1 KGHSH, CDR2 LQKENI. Germline trimming cut 1 base from V and 8 bases from J; bases unmatched to any gene: 4. CDR3 amino acids: CASSPQQGRGYTF. CDR3 bases: TGTGCCAGCTCACCACAACAGGGGAGAGGCTACACCTTC.

The V and J genes are TRBV7-2 and TRBJ1-2; 7 bases align to TRBD1. Per germline, CDR1 SGHTA and CDR2 FQGNSA. With 1 base clipped from V and 6 bases from J, the junction kept 2 bases outside the gene matches. The CDR3 has 13 amino acids. The chain's CDR3 is CASSLGGQHGYTF. The CDR3 region has the DNA TGTGCCAGCAGCTTAGGGGGACAGCATGGCTACACCTTC.

This sequence joins TRBV7-2 and TRBJ2-3; 9 nucleotides align to TRBD2. Germline V gene data show CDR1 as SGHTA and CDR2 as FQGNSA. The junction had 3 bases not matched to a gene; V was cut back by 2 bases and J by 3 bases. The CDR3 has 15 amino acids. The CDR3 bases are TGTGCCAGCAGCTTACGCGGGGGGGGAACAGATACGCAGTATTTT. This translates into CASSLRGGGTDTQYF.

The rearrangement links TRBV19 to TRBJ1-1; 8 bases agree with TRBD1. J gave up 8 bases and V 3 bases, and 8 bases lay outside the gene matches. The CDR3 is 14 residues long. The germline V gene encodes CDR1 LNHDA and CDR2 SQIVND (reference sequence). For the CDR3, the DNA is TGTGCCAGTAGTATTTTCCGGACAGGGAGGGAAGCTTTCTTT. Translating gives CASSIFRTGREAFF. Variable domain in full (rest from reference TRBV19 and TRBJ1-1): DGGITQSPKYLFRKEGQNVTLSCEQNLNHDAMYWYRQDPGQGLRLIYYSQIVNDFQKGDIAEGYSVSREKKESFPLTVTSAQKNPTAFYLCASSIFRTGREAFFGQGTRLTVV.

Here the CDR3 DNA reads TGCGCCAGCAGCTTCGTGGGACAGGGTCGGGGCTACACCTTC. Translated, it gives CASSFVGQGRGYTF. The rearrangement uses TRBV5-1 and TRBJ1-2; 9 bases line up with TRBD1. The CDR3 length is 14 residues. V trimming: 2 bases; J trimming: 8 bases; junction bases outside the gene matches: 7. From germline, CDR1 is SGHRS and CDR2 YFSETQ.

This rearrangement joins TRBV9 to TRBJ2-3; no firm D call. V was shortened by 0 bases and J by 0 bases, with 11 bases between the two germline ends. CDR3 length equals 16 residues. Per the germline V gene, CDR1 is SGDLS and CDR2 is YYNGEE. For the CDR3, the DNA is TGTGCCAGCAGCGTAGCCGGAGAGAGAAGCACAGATACGCAGTATTTT. Its translation: CASSVAGERSTDTQYF.

This clone was recorded once. The V gene is TRBV9, the J gene TRBJ2-5; 7 bases fit TRBD1. The V gene's germline CDR1 is SGDLS and CDR2 YYNGEE. The V and J ends lost 0 bases and 5 bases, in that order; junction bases with no gene match: 7. This CDR3 has 15 residues. This chain's CDR3 is CASSVAGGVGETQYF. The CDR3 DNA reads TGTGCCAGCAGCGTAGCAGGGGGTGTTGGTGAGACCCAGTACTTC.

The V gene is TRBV29-1, the J gene TRBJ1-2, with a possible D match to TRBD1 (5 bases). Germline V gene sequence: CDR1 SQVTM, CDR2 ANQGSEA. With 0 bases removed from V and 1 base from J, the gap between germline ends came to 15 bases. CDR3 length equals 16 residues. The chain's CDR3 is CSVEDRPEQGNYGYTF. The CDR3 DNA follows: TGCAGCGTTGAAGATCGCCCTGAGCAGGGTAACTATGGCTACACCTTC.

The chain is built from TRBV3-1 (or the pseudogene TRBV3-2) and TRBJ2-7, with 7 bases aligning to TRBD1. The germline gives CDR1 LGHDT, CDR2 YNNKEL (reference sequence). CDR3 length: 15 amino acids. V lost 1 base, J lost 2 bases, and 5 bases stayed unmatched. CDR3 bases: TGTGCCAGCAGCCAAGCGACAGGGAGCACCTACGAGCAGTACTTC. It codes for CASSQATGSTYEQYF.

CDR3 DNA sequence: TGTGCCAGCAGCCCATCCCTTCTAGCGGGGCGCACAGATACGCAGTATTTT. This sequence encodes CASSPSLLAGRTDTQYF. J is TRBJ2-3 and V is TRBV7-2, with 9 positions matching TRBD2. CDR1 is SGHTA, CDR2 FQGNSA, per germline. V lost 5 bases and J lost 1; bases outside the gene matches: 10. There are 17 residues in the CDR3.

This clone was detected once. The V and J genes are TRBV9 and TRBJ2-7, with TRBD2 matching over 13 bases. CDR1 is SGDLS and CDR2 is YYNGEE in the germline V gene. The CDR3 is 15 residues long. With V trimmed by 0 bases and J by 7 bases, 4 bases remained unmatched. CDR3 residues: CASSVGLAGGREQYF. The CDR3 nucleotides read TGTGCCAGCAGCGTAGGACTAGCGGGGGGAAGGGAGCAGTACTTC.

This rearrangement joins TRBV18 to TRBJ1-5; maybe TRBD1 (6 bases). V lost 2 bases, J lost 6 bases, and 17 bases lay in between. This CDR3 contains 16 residues. The germline gives CDR1 KGHSH, CDR2 LQKENI. The DNA for the CDR3 is TGTGCCAGCTCACCAGTTGGCGGGGGAGGGGGTCAGCCCCAGCATTTT. Protein product: CASSPVGGGGGQPQHF. Full variable domain (missing parts from reference TRBV18 and TRBJ1-5): NAGVMQNPRHLVRRRGQEARLRCSPMKGHSHVYWYRQLPEEGLKFMVYLQKENIIDESGMPKERFSAEFPKEGPSILRIQQVVRGDSAAYFCASSPVGGGGGQPQHFGDGTRLSIL.

This chain uses TRBV6-2 or TRBV6-3 with TRBJ2-1; 8 positions match TRBD2. The CDR3 is made up of 17 amino acids. The trim removed 5 bases at V and 9 bases at J, leaving 18 bases unmatched. The germline V gene encodes CDR1 MNHEY and CDR2 SVGEGT. For the CDR3, the DNA is TGTGCCAGCAGTCCGCCGTCGAGGGCGGGGGGCCCCCCTGAGCAGTTCTTC. Residues: CASSPPSRAGGPPEQFF.

The chain recombines TRBV11-2 with TRBJ2-3; D not certain. CDR3 length: 13 residues. Trimming removed 1 base from V and 6 bases from J, with 8 bases in between. The germline V gene has CDR1 SGHAT and CDR2 FQNNGV. CDR3 sequence reads: CASSLARQDTQYF. The CDR3 DNA follows: TGTGCCAGCAGCTTAGCCAGGCAGGATACGCAGTATTTT. The complete variable domain, with remaining parts taken from reference TRBV11-2 and TRBJ2-3, reads EAGVAQSPRYKIIEKRQSVAFWCNPISGHATLYWYQQILGQGPKLLIQFQNNGVVDDSQLPKDRFSAERLKGVDSTLKIQPAKLEDSAVYLCASSLARQDTQYFGPGTRLTVL.

The chain joins TRBV5-5 to TRBJ2-7; D gene unclear. Germline-derived CDR1 and CDR2 are SGHKS and YYEKEE (reference sequence). The germline V and J ends were trimmed by 4 bases and 3 bases, with 5 bases remaining between them. The CDR3 is made up of 11 amino acids. The CDR3 region has the DNA TGTGCCAGCAGCGGAGACTACGAGCAGTACTTC. It codes for CASSGDYEQYF.

This chain's CDR3 is CASSQGPQGISGNTIYF. In DNA, the CDR3 is TGCGCCAGCAGCCAAGGACCCCAGGGCATCTCTGGAAACACCATATATTTT. The rearrangement uses TRBV4-3 and TRBJ1-3, with D perhaps TRBD1 (5 bases). Trimming pared 1 base from V and 0 bases from J, leaving 13 bases between. CDR1 and CDR2 from the germline V gene are LGHNA and YSLEER. The CDR3 is 17 residues long.

The chain has TRBV19 and TRBJ2-5, with D hard to call. Trimming pared 6 bases from V and 4 bases from J, leaving 9 bases between. The CDR3 runs to 12 residues. From germline, CDR1 is LNHDA and CDR2 SQIVND (reference sequence). CDR3 loop: CASRAPGETQYF. CDR3 sequence (DNA): TGTGCCAGTAGGGCCCCAGGAGAGACCCAGTACTTC.

The chain couples TRBV4-3 to TRBJ2-7; 7 positions match TRBD1. The ends lost 4 bases at V and 2 bases at J; junction bases unmatched: 5. This CDR3 spans 14 amino acids. The germline gives CDR1 LGHNA, CDR2 YSLEER. CDR3 sequence (DNA): TGCGCCAGCAGCCGGACCGGGACAGCCTACGAGCAGTACTTC. Residues: CASSRTGTAYEQYF.

J is TRBJ2-1 and V is TRBV18, with D hard to call. Germline assignment: CDR1 KGHSH and CDR2 LQKENI. This CDR3 has 15 amino acids. Deletions cut 1 base from V and 3 bases from J, with 10 bases between. CDR3 bases: TGTGCCAGCTCACCACTCGCAGCGAACTACAATGAGCAGTTCTTC. Its translation: CASSPLAANYNEQFF. Full variable domain (remainder filled in from reference TRBV18 and TRBJ2-1): NAGVMQNPRHLVRRRGQEARLRCSPMKGHSHVYWYRQLPEEGLKFMVYLQKENIIDESGMPKERFSAEFPKEGPSILRIQQVVRGDSAAYFCASSPLAANYNEQFFGPGTRLTVL.

The chain is built from TRBV5-1 and TRBJ2-1; 10 nucleotides line up with TRBD2. Germline CDR1 and CDR2: SGHRS and YFSETQ. The CDR3 is made up of 15 amino acids. V was clipped by 4 bases and J by 7 bases; unmatched bases: 8. The CDR3 DNA is TGCGCCAGCAGCACAAGACTAGCGGGTAATAATGAGCAGTTCTTC. Translation: CASSTRLAGNNEQFF.

The chain links TRBV2 to TRBJ1-6; no reliable D call. Germline V gives CDR1 SNHLY, CDR2 FYNNEI. Trimming took 1 base from V and 7 from J, leaving 11 bases between them. The CDR3 length is 15 residues. CDR3 in DNA: TGTGCCAGCAGTGAAGTGTCAGTTGTAAATTCACCCCTCCACTTT. It specifies CASSEVSVVNSPLHF. Based on the CDR3 plus reference TRBV2 and TRBJ1-6, the full variable domain is EPEVTQTPSHQVTQMGQEVILRCVPISNHLYFYWYRQILGQKVEFLVSFYNNEISEKSEIFDDQFSVERPDGSNFTLKIRSTKLEDSAMYFCASSEVSVVNSPLHFGNGTRLTVT.

The chain carries TRBV6-6 and TRBJ1-4; a possible D gene is TRBD1 (6 bases). Deletions cut 4 bases from V and 8 bases from J, with 14 bases between. CDR3 size: 14 residues. Germline loops: CDR1 MNHNY, CDR2 SVGAGI (reference sequence). CDR3 loop: CASSSPRGSEKLFF. The CDR3, as DNA: TGTGCCAGCAGTTCACCCAGGGGAAGCGAAAAACTGTTTTTT.

The chain joins TRBV4-3 to TRBJ1-2; tentatively, D is TRBD1 (5 bases). This CDR3 is 15 amino acids long. V was clipped by 0 bases and J by 4 bases, with 12 bases between them. Germline CDR1 LGHNA, CDR2 YSLEER. The CDR3 reads CASSQETARGYGYTF. The CDR3, as DNA: TGCGCCAGCAGCCAAGAGACAGCCAGAGGCTATGGCTACACCTTC.

This chain joins TRBV27 and TRBJ1-3; no definite D call. From germline, CDR1 is MNHEY and CDR2 SMNVEV (reference sequence). This CDR3 region has 14 residues. V was shortened by 5 bases and J by 7 bases, with 15 bases between the two germline ends. Here the CDR3 reads CASSAREGLNTIYF. DNA of the CDR3: TGTGCCAGCAGTGCCCGGGAGGGCTTGAACACCATATATTTT.

The rearrangement links TRBV2 to TRBJ2-2, with TRBD2 matching over 11 bases. CDR1 and CDR2 from the germline V gene are SNHLY and FYNNEI. J was trimmed by 4 bases and V by 2 bases; bases with no gene match: 6. The CDR3 consists of 17 residues. The CDR3 DNA follows: TGTGCCAGCAGTGAACCCCGGCTAGCGGGAGGCACCGGGGAGCTGTTTTTT. It is translated as CASSEPRLAGGTGELFF.

The CDR3 bases are TGCGCCAGCAGGTCGGACAGGGCAATCTATGGCTACACCTTC. This encodes CASRSDRAIYGYTF. The V call is TRBV4-1, the J call TRBJ1-2; TRBD1 aligns across 8 bases. Per germline, CDR1 MGHRA and CDR2 YSYEKL. V was pared by 6 bases and J by 4 bases, with 7 bases of the junction left unmatched. The CDR3 totals 14 residues.

The chain recombines TRBV5-1 with TRBJ2-7; 8 bases fit TRBD1. Germline-derived CDR1 and CDR2 are SGHRS and YFSETQ. The CDR3 has 16 amino acids. The junction had 10 bases not matched to a gene; V was cut back by 3 bases and J by 2 bases. CDR3 DNA: TGCGCCAGCAGCTGGACAGGGAGCGGTGGAACCTACGAGCAGTACTTC. Translating it yields CASSWTGSGGTYEQYF.